This T cell receptor beta chain was captured by sequencing in a study of identical twins' blood T cells. The study's findings and limits: Environmental influences on twin similarity could not be excluded. Top TCRbeta clonotypes were shared more with twin than unrelated donors.

Of note for this clonotype: The antigen remains unidentified.

TCR cDNA libraries were made from RNA using a previously described, modified protocol. TCRdb re-analysed the 5' RACE reads in MiXCR, keeping a single row per CDR3 protein. This table has fewer than 450,000 distinct CDR3 sequences, roughly 27% appearing once. Trimming pared 2 bases from V and 8 bases from J, leaving 12 bases between. The CDR3 loop spans 13 amino acids. CDR1 is MNHEY and CDR2 is SVGAGI in the germline V gene. The rearrangement joins TRBV6-5 to TRBJ1-2, with D uncertain. The source material was PBMCs. This TCR was sampled from a woman between 18 and 49 years old in good health. The CDR3 spells CASSYGRMRGYTF. The CDR3 DNA is TGTGCCAGCAGTTACGGGAGGATGAGGGGCTACACCTTC.